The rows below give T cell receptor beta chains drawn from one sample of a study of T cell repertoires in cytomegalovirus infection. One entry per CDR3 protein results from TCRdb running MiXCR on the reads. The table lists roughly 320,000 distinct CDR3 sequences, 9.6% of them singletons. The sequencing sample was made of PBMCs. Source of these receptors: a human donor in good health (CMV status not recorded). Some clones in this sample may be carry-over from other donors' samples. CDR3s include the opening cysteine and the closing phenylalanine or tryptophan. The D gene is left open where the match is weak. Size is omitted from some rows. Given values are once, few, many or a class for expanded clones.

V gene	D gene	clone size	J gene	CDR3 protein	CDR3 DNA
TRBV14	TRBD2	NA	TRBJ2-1	CASSHLSGVGNEQFF	TGTGCCAGCAGCCACCTTAGCGGGGTTGGCAATGAGCAGTTCTTC
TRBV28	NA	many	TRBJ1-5	CASSFTGARGNQPQHF	TGTGCCAGCAGTTTCACGGGGGCGCGGGGCAATCAGCCCCAGCATTTT
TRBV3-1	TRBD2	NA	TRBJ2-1	CASSQDTSGVEQFF	TGTGCCAGCAGCCAAGATACTAGCGGGGTCGAGCAGTTCTTC
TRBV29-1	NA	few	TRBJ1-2	CSVGRAGYGYTF	TGCAGCGTCGGACGGGCAGGCTATGGCTACACCTTC
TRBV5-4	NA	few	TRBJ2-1	CASSLRLENNEQFF	TGTGCCAGCAGCTTGCGACTAGAAAACAATGAGCAGTTCTTC
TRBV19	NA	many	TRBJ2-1	CASSNEIDEQFF	TGTGCCAGTAGTAACGAGATTGATGAGCAGTTCTTC
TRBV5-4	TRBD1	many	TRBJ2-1	CASSLPWTGLYNEQFF	TGTGCCAGCAGCTTGCCTTGGACAGGACTCTACAATGAGCAGTTCTTC
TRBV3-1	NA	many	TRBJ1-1	CASSQHGNTEAFF	TGTGCCAGCAGCCAACACGGGAACACTGAAGCTTTCTTT
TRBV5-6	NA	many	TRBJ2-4	CASSLTGNIQYF	TGTGCCAGCAGCTTGACCGGGAACATTCAGTACTTC
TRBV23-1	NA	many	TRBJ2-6	CASSQRSSGANVLTF	TGCGCCAGCAGTCAGAGGAGCTCTGGGGCCAACGTCCTGACTTTC
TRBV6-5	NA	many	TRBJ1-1	CASSYRDTEAFF	TGTGCCAGCAGTTACAGGGACACTGAAGCTTTCTTT
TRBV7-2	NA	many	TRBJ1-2	CASSPRSGTPYGYTF	TGTGCCAGCAGCCCAAGGTCCGGGACACCGTATGGCTACACCTTC
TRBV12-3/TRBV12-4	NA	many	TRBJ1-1	CASSSPGGSGEAFF	TGTGCCAGCAGTTCTCCGGGGGGCAGCGGTGAAGCTTTCTTT
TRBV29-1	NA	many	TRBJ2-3	CSDQGLGDTQYF	TGCAGCGACCAAGGGTTGGGGGATACGCAGTATTTT
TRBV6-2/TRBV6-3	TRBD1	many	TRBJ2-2	CAIFDRENTGELFF	TGTGCCATCTTCGACAGGGAGAACACCGGGGAGCTGTTTTTT
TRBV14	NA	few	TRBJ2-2	CASSPLGVPPNTGELFF	TGTGCCAGCAGCCCGCTGGGGGTTCCCCCGAACACCGGGGAGCTGTTTTTT
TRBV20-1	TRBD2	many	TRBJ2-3	CSASRAGGAGTDTQYF	TGCAGTGCTAGCCGCGCCGGGGGGGCCGGTACAGATACGCAGTATTTT
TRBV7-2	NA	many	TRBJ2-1	CASSPTSLSYNEQFF	TGTGCCAGCAGCCCTACCTCCCTCTCCTACAATGAGCAGTTCTTC
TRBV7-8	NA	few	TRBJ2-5	CASSQTGRGGRETQYF	TGTGCCAGCAGCCAAACAGGGAGAGGAGGAAGAGAGACCCAGTACTTC
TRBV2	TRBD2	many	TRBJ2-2	CASNARGGDNTGELFF	TGTGCCAGCAACGCCCGCGGGGGGGATAACACCGGGGAGCTGTTTTTT
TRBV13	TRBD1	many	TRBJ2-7	CASSSGTGGYEQYF	TGTGCCAGCAGCTCCGGGACAGGGGGGTACGAGCAGTACTTC
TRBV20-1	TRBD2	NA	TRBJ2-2	CSARDKEGRTSGELFF	TGCAGTGCTAGAGATAAGGAGGGACGGACTAGTGGGGAGCTGTTTTTT
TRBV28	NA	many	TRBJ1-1	CASSLSRLGEAFF	TGTGCCAGCAGTTTATCCCGTTTGGGCGAAGCTTTCTTT
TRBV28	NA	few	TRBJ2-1	CATRRWGAGNEQFF	TGTGCCACCCGCAGGTGGGGGGCCGGCAATGAGCAGTTCTTC
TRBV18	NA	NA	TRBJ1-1	CASSSHNEAFF	TGTGCCAGCTCAAGCCACAATGAAGCTTTCTTT
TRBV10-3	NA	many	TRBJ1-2	CAISESIARTGYTF	TGTGCCATCAGTGAGTCGATAGCCCGTACTGGCTACACCTTC
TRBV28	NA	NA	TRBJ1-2	CASSLSGTGYGYTF	TGTGCCAGCAGTCTGTCCGGGACGGGTTATGGCTACACCTTC
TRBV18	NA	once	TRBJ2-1	CASSPPGNNEQFF	TGTGCCAGCTCACCACCAGGGAACAATGAGCAGTTCTTC
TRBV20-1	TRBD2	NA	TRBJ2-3	CSARDPGLAGHNTQYF	TGCAGTGCTAGAGACCCGGGACTAGCGGGACACAATACGCAGTATTTT
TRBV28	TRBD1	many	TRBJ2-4	CASSRGRSHRQGIQYF	TGTGCCAGCAGTCGCGGACGGAGCCATAGACAGGGCATTCAGTACTTC
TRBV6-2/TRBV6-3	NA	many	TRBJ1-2	CASTPSAVRTKKYGYTF	TGTGCCAGCACCCCGTCGGCGGTACGTACAAAGAAGTATGGCTACACCTTC
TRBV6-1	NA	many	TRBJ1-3	CASSGISGNTIYF	TGTGCCAGCAGCGGGATCTCTGGAAACACCATATATTTT
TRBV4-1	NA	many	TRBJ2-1	CASSHPPEGSVLGAQFF	TGCGCCAGCAGCCACCCCCCTGAGGGTAGCGTCCTGGGGGCGCAGTTCTTC